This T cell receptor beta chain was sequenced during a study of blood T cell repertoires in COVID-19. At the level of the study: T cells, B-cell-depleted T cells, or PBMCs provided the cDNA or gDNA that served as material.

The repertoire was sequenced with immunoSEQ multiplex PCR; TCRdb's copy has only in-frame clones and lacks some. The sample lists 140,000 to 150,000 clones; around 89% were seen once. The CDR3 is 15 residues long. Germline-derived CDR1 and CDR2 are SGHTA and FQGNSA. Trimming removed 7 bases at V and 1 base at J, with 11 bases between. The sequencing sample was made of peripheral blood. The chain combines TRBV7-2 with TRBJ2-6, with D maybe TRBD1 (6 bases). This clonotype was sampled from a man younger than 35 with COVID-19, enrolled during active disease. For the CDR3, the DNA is TGTGCCAGCACAATACAGGGTTCTGGGGCCAACGTCCTGACTTTC. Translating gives CASTIQGSGANVLTF.